A selection of T cell receptor beta chains follows, all from one sample in a study of blood T cell repertoires in COVID-19. Method: immunoSEQ multiplex PCR; TCRdb's copy keeps in-frame clones and lacks some. This sample carries 60,000 or so clones, around 89% of them seen once, and the ten largest clones take 8.3%. Sequencing input: peripheral blood. These receptor sequences come from a human donor with active COVID-19. The donor label of this sample is uncertain. The CDR3 runs from the conserved cysteine through the conserved F or W. D genes are given only for firm matches. The size field is filled for only some rows; it gives once, few, many or a size class.

size: -
D: TRBD2
V: TRBV10-3
J: TRBJ2-3
CDR3: CAISAFQREYTDTQYF
DNA: TGTGCCATCAGTGCATTCCAGCGGGAGTACACAGATACGCAGTATTTT

size: -
D: TRBD2
V: TRBV18
J: TRBJ2-1
CDR3: CASSPGLAGVGNEQFF
DNA: TGTGCCAGCTCACCAGGACTAGCGGGGGTAGGCAATGAGCAGTTCTTC

size: -
D: TRBD2
V: TRBV27
J: TRBJ2-3
CDR3: CASRRGANTDTQYF
DNA: TGTGCCAGCAGGCGGGGGGCCAACACAGATACGCAGTATTTT

size: once
D: TRBD2
V: TRBV5-4
J: TRBJ2-5
CDR3: CASSLRGGERETQYF
DNA: TGTGCCAGCAGCTTGCGGGGGGGGGAACGCGAGACCCAGTACTTC

size: -
D: TRBD1
V: TRBV7-2
J: TRBJ2-7
CDR3: CASSLGGQGFLGYEQYF
DNA: TGTGCCAGCAGCTTAGGGGGACAGGGATTTTTGGGCTACGAGCAGTACTTC

size: -
D: TRBD1
V: TRBV7-8
J: TRBJ1-1
CDR3: CASSLRPPDRVFEAFF
DNA: TGTGCCAGCAGCTTACGTCCCCCGGACAGGGTTTTTGAAGCTTTCTTT

size: -
D: -
V: TRBV28
J: TRBJ2-5
CDR3: CASSFGWVETQYF
DNA: TGTGCCAGCAGTTTCGGGTGGGTGGAGACCCAGTACTTC

size: -
D: -
V: TRBV13
J: TRBJ1-1
CDR3: CASSDRHTGRAFF
DNA: TGTGCCAGCAGCGACCGACACACCGGTAGAGCTTTCTTT

size: -
D: -
V: TRBV9
J: TRBJ2-3
CDR3: CASSAGGSGTDTQYF
DNA: TGTGCCAGCAGCGCAGGGGGGTCTGGCACAGATACGCAGTATTTT

size: -
D: TRBD2
V: TRBV7-2
J: TRBJ2-3
CDR3: CASSLGPSGSSIDTQYF
DNA: TGTGCCAGCAGCTTAGGTCCTAGCGGGAGTAGTATAGATACGCAGTATTTT

size: -
D: -
V: TRBV5-6
J: TRBJ2-7
CDR3: CASSFGRYEQYF
DNA: TGTGCCAGCAGCTTTGGTAGATACGAGCAGTACTTC

size: -
D: -
V: TRBV5-1
J: TRBJ2-7
CDR3: CASSVRTGNEQYF
DNA: TGCGCCAGCAGCGTACGCACAGGGAACGAGCAGTACTTC

size: once
D: -
V: TRBV4-1
J: TRBJ1-1
CDR3: CASRVTGPNTEAFF
DNA: TGCGCCAGCAGGGTTACAGGGCCGAACACTGAAGCTTTCTTT

size: -
D: -
V: TRBV27
J: TRBJ1-4
CDR3: CASSLAGPNGGKLFF
DNA: TGTGCCAGCAGTTTAGCCGGACCGAACGGAGGAAAACTGTTTTTT

size: few
D: TRBD1
V: TRBV4-2
J: TRBJ1-2
CDR3: CASSQALGQGYGYTF
DNA: TGTGCCAGCAGCCAAGCCCTCGGACAGGGGTATGGCTACACCTTC

size: -
D: -
V: TRBV27
J: TRBJ1-2
CDR3: CASSFRGGGGYTF
DNA: TGTGCCAGCAGTTTTCGGGGGGGTGGGGGCTACACCTTC

size: -
D: -
V: TRBV20-1
J: TRBJ1-5
CDR3: CSAGHQPQHF
DNA: TGCAGTGCTGGACACCAGCCCCAGCATTTT

size: -
D: -
V: TRBV21-1
J: TRBJ1-4
CDR3: CASSEEAGREKLFF
DNA: TGTGCCAGCAGCGAAGAGGCGGGGAGGGAAAAACTGTTTTTT

size: few
D: -
V: TRBV7-2
J: TRBJ1-1
CDR3: CASSFRGSTEAFF
DNA: TGTGCCAGCAGCTTTCGGGGGAGCACTGAAGCTTTCTTT

size: -
D: -
V: TRBV6-2/TRBV6-3
J: TRBJ2-7
CDR3: CASSYSRGGYEQYF
DNA: TGTGCCAGCAGTTACTCCAGGGGCGGCTACGAGCAGTACTTC

size: -
D: -
V: TRBV18
J: TRBJ2-5
CDR3: CASQTTWRGPQETQYF
DNA: TGTGCCAGCCAAACAACTTGGCGGGGCCCCCAAGAGACCCAGTACTTC

size: once
D: TRBD1
V: TRBV27
J: TRBJ1-6
CDR3: CASSLSRQGINSPLHF
DNA: TGTGCCAGCAGTTTATCGCGACAGGGGATTAATTCACCCCTCCACTTT

size: -
D: -
V: TRBV7-9
J: TRBJ1-1
CDR3: CASSRDTLNTEAFF
DNA: TGTGCCAGCAGCCGCGACACCTTGAACACTGAAGCTTTCTTT

size: -
D: -
V: TRBV5-1
J: TRBJ2-5
CDR3: CASSPGTPQETQYF
DNA: TGCGCCAGCAGCCCTGGGACACCCCAAGAGACCCAGTACTTC

size: -
D: -
V: TRBV7-2
J: TRBJ2-7
CDR3: CASSLGNVGSGYEQYF
DNA: TGTGCCAGCAGCTTAGGTAATGTGGGATCGGGGTACGAGCAGTACTTC

size: -
D: -
V: TRBV15
J: TRBJ1-4
CDR3: CATSRGGGLLTNEKLFF
DNA: TGTGCCACCAGCAGAGGCGGCGGACTCCTGACTAATGAAAAACTGTTTTTT

size: medium-sized
D: TRBD1
V: TRBV4-3
J: TRBJ2-7
CDR3: CASSQGRGGRYEQYF
DNA: TGCGCCAGCAGCCAAGGGAGAGGGGGCAGGTACGAGCAGTACTTC

size: -
D: TRBD1
V: TRBV28
J: TRBJ2-2
CDR3: CASSRPGQGAGELFF
DNA: TGTGCCAGCAGCCGACCGGGACAGGGGGCCGGGGAGCTGTTTTTT

size: -
D: -
V: TRBV27
J: TRBJ1-2
CDR3: CASRFRGRYGYTF
DNA: TGTGCCAGCAGATTCAGGGGTAGATATGGCTACACCTTC

size: -
D: TRBD1
V: TRBV7-9
J: TRBJ1-6
CDR3: CASSSIGTGGRSLHF
DNA: TGTGCCAGCAGCTCTATAGGCACAGGGGGCAGGAGCCTCCACTTT

size: -
D: TRBD2
V: TRBV2
J: TRBJ2-1
CDR3: CASSAPSGQSSYNEQFF
DNA: TGTGCCAGCAGTGCCCCTAGCGGCCAAAGCTCCTACAATGAGCAGTTCTTC